Presented here are 23 T cell receptor beta chains from one specimen sequenced in a study of blood T cell repertoires in COVID-19. Data came from immunoSEQ multiplex PCR; TCRdb stores just in-frame clones and leaves some out. The data contain around 41,000 clones, approximately 90% of them singletons. Sample: peripheral blood. The source of these receptors is a human donor in a cohort sampled during active COVID-19.

The chain uses TRBV10-3 and TRBJ2-3; 13 positions match TRBD2. Per the germline V gene, CDR1 is ENHRY and CDR2 is SYGVKD. The CDR3 runs to 18 residues. V trimming: 0 bases; J trimming: 2 bases; junction bases outside the gene matches: 5. CDR3 in DNA: TGTGCCATCAGTGAGTCGGGAGGGACTAGCGGGAACACAGATACGCAGTATTTT. Translation: CAISESGGTSGNTDTQYF.

The chain joins TRBV6-1 to TRBJ2-7; TRBD1 agrees at 7 bases. V lost 2 bases to trimming and J lost 3 bases; unmatched junction nucleotides: 7. This CDR3 has 15 residues. Germline loops: CDR1 MNHNS, CDR2 SASEGT. CDR3 in amino acids: CASSEFPGGIYEQYF. The CDR3, as DNA: TGTGCCAGCAGTGAATTCCCAGGGGGAATCTACGAGCAGTACTTC.

This clone was observed once. This chain uses TRBV9 with TRBJ1-6; a possible D gene is TRBD1 (6 bases). The CDR3 sequence is 14 residues long. Germline V gene data show CDR1 as SGDLS and CDR2 as YYNGEE. Trimming took off 3 bases at V and 5 bases at J, with 9 bases between the two ends. This CDR3 reads CASSARQDNSPLHF. The CDR3 DNA reads as TGTGCCAGCAGCGCCCGACAGGATAATTCACCCCTCCACTTT.

The rearrangement links TRBV5-1 to TRBJ2-7, with 7 positions matching TRBD2. This CDR3 is built from 14 residues. The ends lost 3 bases at V and 2 bases at J; junction bases unmatched: 5. Per the germline V gene, CDR1 is SGHRS and CDR2 is YFSETQ. CDR3 nucleotides: TGCGCCAGCAGCTCTGGGAGCGGGGCCTACGAGCAGTACTTC. Encoded protein: CASSSGSGAYEQYF.

V is TRBV4-1 and J is TRBJ1-2; TRBD1 aligns across 10 bases. V lost 0 bases and J lost 4; bases outside the gene matches: 2. The CDR3 has 15 residues. Per the germline V gene, CDR1 is MGHRA and CDR2 is YSYEKL. The CDR3 coding sequence is TGCGCCAGCAGCCAAGAGGGACAGGGGTTCTATGGCTACACCTTC. This encodes CASSQEGQGFYGYTF.

The chain recombines TRBV3-1 (or the pseudogene TRBV3-2) with TRBJ1-5, with 8 bases aligning to TRBD1. The CDR3 is 14 residues long. From germline, CDR1 is LGHDT and CDR2 YNNKEL (reference sequence). After removal of 4 bases from V and 5 bases from J, the junction contained 4 bases not matched to a gene. The CDR3 coding sequence is TGTGCCAGCAGCCTGACAGGGGACGATCAGCCCCAGCATTTT. Its translation: CASSLTGDDQPQHF.

V usage is TRBV27 and J usage is TRBJ2-1, with TRBD2 identical over 15 bases. The V gene's germline CDR1 is MNHEY and CDR2 SMNVEV (reference sequence). CDR3 length: 17 amino acids. The J segment lost 6 bases and the V segment lost 6 bases, leaving 9 bases of the junction unmatched. The CDR3 protein is CASRPGLAGGPFNEQFF. The DNA of the CDR3 is TGTGCCAGCAGACCAGGACTAGCGGGAGGGCCGTTCAATGAGCAGTTCTTC.

The chain has TRBV7-9 and TRBJ2-1; D is possibly TRBD1 (6 bases). CDR1 is SEHNR and CDR2 is FQNEAQ in the germline V gene (reference sequence). This CDR3 is built from 12 residues. The germline V and J ends were trimmed by 1 base and 10 bases, with 8 bases remaining between them. The CDR3 coding sequence is TGTGCCAGCAGCTTAGACCAGGGGGAGCAGTTCTTC. Residues: CASSLDQGEQFF.

This chain links TRBV6-1 with TRBJ1-1; the D is unclear. This CDR3 comprises 13 residues. V was shortened by 2 bases and J by 11 bases, with 15 bases between the two germline ends. From germline, CDR1 is MNHNS and CDR2 SASEGT. CDR3 sequence: CASSERTPRWAFF. CDR3 DNA sequence: TGTGCCAGCAGTGAAAGAACGCCTCGGTGGGCTTTCTTT.

V usage is TRBV5-1 and J usage is TRBJ2-1, with 13 bases identical to TRBD2. V was clipped by 4 bases and J by 9 bases; unmatched bases: 7. The CDR3 consists of 15 residues. Per the germline V gene, CDR1 is SGHRS and CDR2 is YFSETQ. Here the CDR3 DNA reads TGCGCCAGCAGCACCGGTAGACTAGCGGGAGGTGAGCAGTTCTTC. It specifies CASSTGRLAGGEQFF.

This clone occurred a few times. The J gene is TRBJ2-2, the V gene TRBV4-2, with TRBD2 matching 8 bases. The CDR3 is made up of 15 amino acids. CDR1 LGHNA and CDR2 YNFKEQ come from the germline V gene. V trimming: 4 bases; J trimming: 4 bases; junction bases outside the gene matches: 5. The CDR3 loop reads CASSPAGGGTGELFF. Here the CDR3 DNA reads TGTGCCAGCAGCCCGGCGGGAGGTGGCACCGGGGAGCTGTTTTTT.

The chain has TRBV7-9 and TRBJ1-1, with D possibly matching TRBD1 (6 bases). CDR1 and CDR2 (germline): SEHNR, FQNEAQ (reference sequence). Trimming took off 3 bases at V and 7 bases at J, with 15 bases between the two ends. This CDR3 has 14 amino acids. The CDR3 here is CASSFYRDDIEAFF. CDR3 sequence (DNA): TGTGCCAGCAGCTTCTACAGGGACGATATTGAAGCTTTCTTT.

In its sample, this clone was seen once. This chain links TRBV19 with TRBJ2-7, with D maybe TRBD1 (6 bases). Germline CDR1 reads LNHDA; CDR2 reads SQIVND (reference sequence). The CDR3 has 13 residues. V shed 5 bases and J shed 3 bases, with 11 bases lying between them. The CDR3 DNA reads TGTGCCAGTAGTTCAGGGGCTTACTACGAGCAGTACTTC. Its translation: CASSSGAYYEQYF.

This sequence joins TRBV7-2 and TRBJ2-7, with 8 positions matching TRBD2. Per germline, CDR1 SGHTA and CDR2 FQGNSA. V was pared by 5 bases and J by 4 bases, with 7 bases of the junction left unmatched. The CDR3 has 14 residues. The DNA for the CDR3 is TGTGCCAGCAGCCCGGGGCTAGCGGGTTACGAGCAGTACTTC. Encoded protein: CASSPGLAGYEQYF.

The chain combines TRBV24-1 with TRBJ1-2, with D maybe TRBD1 (5 bases). Germline V lookup: CDR1 KGHDR, CDR2 SFDVKD. Trimming left V 4 bases short and J 8 bases short, with 13 bases between. The CDR3 consists of 13 residues. CDR3 in DNA: TGTGCCACCAGTGAGGCGGGGCTAAGGGGCTACACCTTC. This gives the protein CATSEAGLRGYTF.

The J gene is TRBJ2-1, the V gene TRBV7-9, with 13 bases fitting TRBD2. Germline-derived CDR1 and CDR2 are SEHNR and FQNEAQ (reference sequence). With 5 bases clipped from V and 8 bases from J, the junction kept 6 bases outside the gene matches. The CDR3 contains 15 residues. The CDR3 here is CASSPGTSGNYEQFF. The CDR3, as DNA: TGTGCCAGCAGCCCCGGGACTAGCGGGAACTATGAGCAGTTCTTC.

The chain couples TRBV14 to TRBJ1-2; maybe TRBD1 (5 bases). This CDR3 has 13 amino acids. Germline values: CDR1 SGHDN, CDR2 FVKESK. The V and J ends lost 7 bases and 3 bases respectively, with 12 bases between them. CDR3 sequence: CASTTQGYYGYTF. CDR3 DNA: TGTGCCAGCACGACGCAGGGTTACTATGGCTACACCTTC.

This chain uses TRBV6-5 with TRBJ2-7; D unclear. The V gene's germline CDR1 is MNHEY and CDR2 SVGAGI. The CDR3 loop spans 12 amino acids. The germline V and J ends were trimmed by 7 bases and 0 bases, with 7 bases remaining between them. The CDR3 reads CASKHVSYEQYF. The CDR3 region has the DNA TGTGCCAGCAAGCACGTCTCCTACGAGCAGTACTTC.

The rearrangement links TRBV7-9 to TRBJ2-7; TRBD2 agrees at 10 bases. The ends lost 6 bases at V and 2 bases at J; junction bases unmatched: 7. CDR3 length equals 15 residues. CDR1 is SEHNR and CDR2 is FQNEAQ in the germline V gene (reference sequence). Written as DNA, the CDR3 is TGTGCCAGCAGACCAACTAGCGGGAATACCTACGAGCAGTACTTC. It yields the protein CASRPTSGNTYEQYF.

The chain combines TRBV12-3 or TRBV12-4 with TRBJ1-1, with a tentative D call TRBD1 (6 bases). V was clipped by 8 bases and J by 5 bases, with 12 bases between them. There are 12 residues in the CDR3. The CDR3 loop reads CASYTGRTEAFF. DNA of the CDR3: TGTGCCAGCTATACAGGGAGAACTGAAGCTTTCTTT.

This clone was counted a single time. The genes are TRBV5-1 and TRBJ2-7, with D possibly matching TRBD2 (5 bases). The CDR3 covers 15 residues. V was clipped by 4 bases and J by 0 bases, with 14 bases between them. Germline V gives CDR1 SGHRS, CDR2 YFSETQ. The CDR3 DNA reads TGCGCCAGCAGCGTCTCAAGCGGACCCTCCTACGAGCAGTACTTC. Protein product: CASSVSSGPSYEQYF.

The chain combines TRBV19 with TRBJ1-3; 7 bases match TRBD1. Germline V gene data show CDR1 as LNHDA and CDR2 as SQIVND (reference sequence). This CDR3 spans 15 amino acids. V lost 4 bases, J lost 4 bases, and 7 bases stayed unmatched. CDR3 DNA sequence: TGTGCCAGTAGTACGACAGGGTCGAGGGGAAACACCATATATTTT. Protein sequence: CASSTTGSRGNTIYF.

The genes are TRBV7-2 and TRBJ2-1; D is unresolved. The ends were cut back, 4 bases at V and 8 bases at J, with 9 bases in the middle. The CDR3 contains 12 residues. Germline V CDR1 and CDR2: SGHTA, FQGNSA. The CDR3 sequence is CASSYGLDEQFF. The CDR3 DNA sequence: TGTGCCAGCAGCTACGGTTTAGATGAGCAGTTCTTC. The variable domain in full, with the rest retrieved from reference TRBV7-2 and TRBJ2-1, is GAGVSQSPSNKVTEKGKDVELRCDPISGHTALYWYRQSLGQGLEFLIYFQGNSAPDKSGLPSDRFSAERTGGSVSTLTIQRTQQEDSAVYLCASSYGLDEQFFGPGTRLTVL.